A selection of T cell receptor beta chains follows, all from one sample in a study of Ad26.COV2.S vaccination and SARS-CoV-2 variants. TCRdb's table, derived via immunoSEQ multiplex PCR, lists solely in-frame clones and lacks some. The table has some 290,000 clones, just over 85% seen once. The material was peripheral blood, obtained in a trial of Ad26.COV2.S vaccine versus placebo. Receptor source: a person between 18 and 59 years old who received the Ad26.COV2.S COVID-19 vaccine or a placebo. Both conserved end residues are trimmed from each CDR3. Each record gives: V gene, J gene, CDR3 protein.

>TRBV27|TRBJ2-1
ASSWVAEGYNEQF
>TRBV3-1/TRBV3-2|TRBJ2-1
ASGVRAGEQF
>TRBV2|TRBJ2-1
ASRERNLFNEQF
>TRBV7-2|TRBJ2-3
ASSLGRQRDTQY
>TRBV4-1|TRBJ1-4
ASSPSAQYNEKLF
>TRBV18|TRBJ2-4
ASSRNGQGAGNIQY
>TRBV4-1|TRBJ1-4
ASSSPGRTNEKLF
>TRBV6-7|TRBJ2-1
ASRLTRAGPTSYNEQF
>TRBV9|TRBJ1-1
ASSVAGGNTEAF
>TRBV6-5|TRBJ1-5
ASRSQGGNQPQH
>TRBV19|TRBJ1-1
ASRRRGPNYTEAF
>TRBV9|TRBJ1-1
ASSVEPGSTEAF
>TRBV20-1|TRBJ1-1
SASRSTANTEAF
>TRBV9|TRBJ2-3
ASSAAPVERGGGNTQY
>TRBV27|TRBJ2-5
ASSRFDLQETQY
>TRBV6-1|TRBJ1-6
ASSEAGYNSPLH
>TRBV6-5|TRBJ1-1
ASSYYRDRGTEAF
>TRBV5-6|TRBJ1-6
ASSFRGVYNSPLH
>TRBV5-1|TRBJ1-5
ASSLQGGNQPQH
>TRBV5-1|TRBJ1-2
ASSLNPQGYGYT
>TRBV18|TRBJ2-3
ASSPTSTDTQY
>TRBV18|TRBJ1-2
ASSPGEYDGYT
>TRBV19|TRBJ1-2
ASSLPTGGSIYGYT
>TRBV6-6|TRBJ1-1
ASSPVISGGRKNTEAF
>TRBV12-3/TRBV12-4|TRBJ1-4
ASRPEREKLF
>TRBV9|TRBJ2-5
ASSVEGWEETQY
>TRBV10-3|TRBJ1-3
AISELDPGNTIY
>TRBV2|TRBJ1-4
ASRETGKKLF
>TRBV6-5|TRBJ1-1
ATHRAAEAF
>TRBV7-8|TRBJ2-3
ASSPRRPDTQY
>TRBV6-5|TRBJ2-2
ASSPGGELF
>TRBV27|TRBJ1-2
ASSFAGGDGYT
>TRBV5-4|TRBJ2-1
ASSLPGNEQF
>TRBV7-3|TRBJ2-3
ASSLTQDRAYTQY
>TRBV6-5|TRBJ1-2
ASTLDRLNYGYT
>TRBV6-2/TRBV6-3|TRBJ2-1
ASSYSELARALQF
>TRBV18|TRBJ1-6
ASSPPVGNNSPLH
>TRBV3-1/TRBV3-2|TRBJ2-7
ASSLQGADEQY
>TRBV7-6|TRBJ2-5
ASSLEARAQETQY
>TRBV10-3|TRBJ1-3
AISEQGNTIY
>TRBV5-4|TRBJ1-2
ASSVMGRTNYGYT
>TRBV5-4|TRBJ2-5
ASSLGLAGSRETQY
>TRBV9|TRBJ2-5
ASSVLTSGETQY
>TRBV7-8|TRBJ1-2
ASSSDRGAYGYT
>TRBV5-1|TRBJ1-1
ASSSGGVRTSEAF
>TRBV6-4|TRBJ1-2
ASSEGQGNYGYT
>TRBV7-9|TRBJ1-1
ASSLTGVAF
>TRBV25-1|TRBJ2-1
ASSDPSVRGYNEQF
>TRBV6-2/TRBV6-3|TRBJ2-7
ASSYPLWEPAYEQY
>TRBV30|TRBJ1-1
AWSVAHTEAF
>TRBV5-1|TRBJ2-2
ASGRGGGDTGELF
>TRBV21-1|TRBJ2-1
ASSPRGRTGAYNEQF
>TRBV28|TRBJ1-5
ASSQGGQPQH
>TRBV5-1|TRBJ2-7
ASSPSGGLVGYEQY
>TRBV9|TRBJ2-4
ASSVGVAKNIQY
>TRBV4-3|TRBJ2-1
ASSQGGVRLAGAPNLYNEQF
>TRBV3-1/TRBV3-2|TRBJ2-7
ASSLTTRSSYEQY
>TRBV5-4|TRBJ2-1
ASSYRPGARSYNEQF
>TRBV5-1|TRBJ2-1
ASSYTSGTSGGDEQF